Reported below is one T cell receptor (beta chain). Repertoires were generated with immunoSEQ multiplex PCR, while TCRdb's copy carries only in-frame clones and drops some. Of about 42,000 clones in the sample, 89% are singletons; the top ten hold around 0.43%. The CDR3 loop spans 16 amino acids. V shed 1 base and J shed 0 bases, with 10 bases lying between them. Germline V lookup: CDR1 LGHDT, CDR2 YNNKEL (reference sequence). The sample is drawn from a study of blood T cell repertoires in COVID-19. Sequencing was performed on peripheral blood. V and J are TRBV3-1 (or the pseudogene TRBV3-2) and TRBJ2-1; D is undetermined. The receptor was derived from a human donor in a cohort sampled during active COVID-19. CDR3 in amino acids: CASSQGLPSSYNEQFF. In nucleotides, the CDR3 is TGTGCCAGCAGCCAAGGACTGCCGAGCTCCTACAATGAGCAGTTCTTC.